This T cell receptor (beta chain) came from a study of control samples from healthy donors and cancer patients. The J segment lost 2 bases and the V segment lost 5 bases, leaving 4 bases of the junction unmatched. CDR1 is MRHNA, CDR2 SNTAGT, per germline. The CDR3 runs to 16 residues. Using immunoSEQ multiplex PCR, the repertoire was profiled, and TCRdb retains in-frame clones only, with some absent. This sample has tens of thousands of clones, with approximately 90% found just once. The sample consisted of blood. The chain links TRBV6-4 to TRBJ2-3; 13 bases are shared with TRBD2. The receptor was isolated from a woman younger than 35 in good health. The DNA for the CDR3 is TGTGCCAGCAGTCTCGGGACTAGCGGGGCCACAGATACGCAGTATTTT. Its translation: CASSLGTSGATDTQYF.